This passage covers 25 T cell receptor beta chains from one sample sequenced in a study of molecular identifiers for immune sequencing clone quantification. TCRdb analysed the PCR reads with MiXCR anew, one entry per CDR3 protein. The repertoire holds around 460,000 distinct CDR3 sequences, roughly 24% seen once, with approximately 0.76% in the top ten. Material for sequencing was naive CD8+ T cells from blood, with Jurkat cell RNA spiked in. Subset given: FACS-sorted CD8+CD4-CCR7+CD45RA+ naive T cells. Every receptor here comes from a human donor in good health. Some libraries in this study had Jurkat cell RNA spiked in.

This clonotype was found a few times. CDR3 DNA: TGTGCCTGGAGTAGCGACCACACAGATACGCAGTATTTT. This translates into CAWSSDHTDTQYF. The rearrangement joins TRBV30 to TRBJ2-3; D not certain. CDR1 GTSNPN and CDR2 SVGIG come from the germline V gene (reference sequence). CDR3 length equals 13 residues. Between the trimmed V and J ends, which lost 2 bases and 2 bases, there was a span of 8 bases.

A note on this clonotype: One junction end disagrees with the germline gene, perhaps due to a read error. The rearrangement uses TRBV20-1 and TRBJ2-3; TRBD2 aligns across 10 bases. This CDR3 has 15 amino acids. The germline CDR1 and CDR2 sequences are DFQATT and SNEGSKA (reference sequence). CDR3 sequence reads: CSAGERGGGTDTQYF. The CDR3 nucleotides read TGCAGTGCTGGAGAGCGGGGGGGAGGCACAGATACGCAGTATTTT.

Regarding this clonotype: This may arise from a read error, as a much more abundant clone is one base away. The chain links TRBV5-3 to TRBJ1-1; 9 bases map to TRBD1. TRBV5-3 is an ORF for which the function is uncertain. The CDR3 extends over 14 amino acids. The ends lost 8 bases at V and 6 bases at J; junction bases unmatched: 11. CDR3 sequence reads: CASSLDRGYAEAFF. The CDR3 DNA sequence: TGTGCCAGCAGTCTGGACAGGGGATACGCTGAAGCTTTCTTT.

The CDR3 spells CASSEAGGTQYF. The CDR3 DNA reads TGCGCCAGCAGTGAGGCAGGAGGGACCCAGTACTTC. The chain recombines TRBV10-2 with TRBJ2-5; tentatively, D is TRBD2 (5 bases). Trimming took off 2 bases at V and 7 bases at J, with 8 bases between the two ends. CDR1 and CDR2 from the germline V gene are WSHSY and SAAADI. This CDR3 region has 12 residues.

This clonotype was seen repeatedly, ten times or more. J is TRBJ2-3 and V is TRBV20-1, with D hard to call. This CDR3 spans 15 amino acids. Trimming took 6 bases from V and 2 from J, leaving 18 bases between them. Germline V gene lookup returns CDR1 DFQATT and CDR2 SNEGSKA (reference sequence). CDR3 in DNA: TGCAGTGCGGATAGGACCGACCAGACCACAGATACGCAGTATTTT. Translated: CSADRTDQTTDTQYF.

This chain connects TRBV5-6 to TRBJ2-5, with D possibly matching TRBD1 (5 bases). This CDR3 has 11 residues. Germline V gives CDR1 SGHDT, CDR2 YYEEEE. Trimming removed 6 bases from V and 12 bases from J, with 15 bases in between. The CDR3 sequence is CASNFSGREYF. CDR3 sequence (DNA): TGTGCCAGCAACTTTTCAGGGCGCGAGTACTTC.

On this clonotype: At one boundary the junction diverges from the germline segment, which might be a read error. This chain connects TRBV29-1 to TRBJ2-3; 8 positions agree with TRBD2. CDR3 length: 16 residues. CDR1 SQVTM and CDR2 ANQGSEA come from the germline V gene. CDR3 DNA: TGCCGCGTTGGGGGTACGGGGGGGCCGATTCAAGATACGCAGTATTTT. It yields the protein CRVGGTGGPIQDTQYF.

About this clonotype: A much larger clone differs from this one at a single base, so this may be a read error. In DNA form, the CDR3 reads TGTGCCAGCAGCACTCTGACAGACGTAACTATTGGCCACACCTTC. It encodes CASSTLTDVTIGHTF. The genes are TRBV7-9 and TRBJ1-2, with D possibly TRBD1 on 5 matching bases. This CDR3 contains 15 residues. Per the germline V gene, CDR1 is SEHNR and CDR2 is FQNEAQ (reference sequence).

The V and J genes are TRBV19 and TRBJ1-5; 9 bases align to TRBD1. V trimming: 5 bases; J trimming: 3 bases; junction bases outside the gene matches: 5. The CDR3 is 15 amino acids. CDR1 is LNHDA and CDR2 is SQIVND in the germline V gene (reference sequence). In DNA form, the CDR3 reads TGTGCCAGTAGTGGGGGGACAGGGATCAATCAGCCCCAGCATTTT. Translated: CASSGGTGINQPQHF.

This clonotype was seen at least ten times. V gene TRBV7-6 combines with J gene TRBJ1-5; no clear D gene. V lost 1 base to trimming and J lost 0 bases, with 7 bases between them. The CDR3 has 15 amino acids. From germline, CDR1 is SGHVS and CDR2 FNYEAQ. Here the CDR3 DNA reads TGTGCCAGCAGCTTAGGACCCTATAGCAATCAGCCCCAGCATTTT. Translated: CASSLGPYSNQPQHF.

The chain couples TRBV4-3 to TRBJ1-4; the D is unclear. The V gene's germline CDR1 is LGHNA and CDR2 YSLEER. The CDR3 contains 14 residues. V shed 4 bases and J shed 8 bases, with 14 bases lying between them. CDR3 bases: TGCGCCAGCAGCCCACGACTGGGGTGGGAAAAACTGTTTTTT. It is translated as CASSPRLGWEKLFF.

The chain has TRBV7-9 and TRBJ2-1, with a possible D match to TRBD2 (5 bases). Germline V gives CDR1 SEHNR, CDR2 FQNEAQ (reference sequence). CDR3 length: 14 residues. The V gene lost 7 bases and the J gene lost 4 bases, with 14 bases spanning the gap. The CDR3 reads CASTPPERYNEQFF. CDR3 DNA sequence: TGTGCCAGCACCCCGCCCGAGCGGTACAATGAGCAGTTCTTC.

The sample holds many counts of this clonotype. The chain employs TRBV6-5 and TRBJ2-7, with TRBD1 matching 11 bases. CDR3 length: 14 amino acids. Looked up from germline, CDR1 is MNHEY and CDR2 is SVGAGI. The V and J ends lost 2 bases and 6 bases, in that order; junction bases with no gene match: 3. In DNA form, the CDR3 reads TGTGCCAGCAGTTACGGGACAGGGGGTTCCGAGCAGTACTTC. Protein product: CASSYGTGGSEQYF.

Turning to this clonotype: A much bigger clone sits one base away, suggesting this may be a read error. The gene calls are TRBV29-1 and TRBJ2-1, with 10 bases fitting TRBD2. This CDR3 comprises 13 residues. After removal of 7 bases from V and 4 bases from J, the junction contained 4 bases not matched to a gene. The germline V gene has CDR1 SQVTM and CDR2 ANQGSEA. The DNA of the CDR3 is TGCAGCGGCGCACTAGCGGGGTACAATGAGCAGTTCTTC. This codes for CSGALAGYNEQFF.

At least ten counts were recorded for this clonotype. The chain has TRBV28 and TRBJ2-5; 7 bases map to TRBD2. Germline V lookup: CDR1 MDHEN, CDR2 SYDVKM. The V and J ends lost 3 bases and 2 bases, in that order; junction bases with no gene match: 12. CDR3 size: 17 residues. As DNA, the CDR3 is TGTGCCAGCAGTTTCCCCGGAGCTAGCGGATCACAAGAGACCCAGTACTTC. Translated: CASSFPGASGSQETQYF.

This clonotype came up a few times. This chain links TRBV6-6 with TRBJ1-4; D is undetermined. This CDR3 is 16 amino acids long. V was pared by 5 bases and J by 3 bases, with 16 bases between. CDR1 and CDR2 from the germline V gene are MNHNY and SVGAGI (reference sequence). The DNA of the CDR3 is TGTGCCAGCAGTCCCGTCGTTGTGGGCCCTAATGAAAAACTGTTTTTT. This sequence encodes CASSPVVVGPNEKLFF.

This clonotype was seen once. A single base separates this from a much larger clone, so it may be a read error. The rearrangement uses TRBV7-6 and TRBJ2-7, with 7 positions matching TRBD2. Germline-derived CDR1 and CDR2 are SGHVS and FNYEAQ. This CDR3 region has 14 residues. CDR3 sequence (DNA): TGTGCCAGCGGCTTAGGCGCGGGGGCCTACGAGCAGTACTTC. Its protein is CASGLGAGAYEQYF.

The V and J genes are TRBV19 and TRBJ1-1, with D hard to call. Trimming shortened V by 1 base and J by 5 bases, and 8 bases separated the two germline ends. The CDR3 runs 13 residues. The germline CDR1 and CDR2 sequences are LNHDA and SQIVND (reference sequence). CDR3 region: CASSIGGWTEAFF. DNA for the CDR3: TGTGCCAGTAGTATAGGTGGGTGGACTGAAGCTTTCTTT. Supplemented by reference TRBV19 and TRBJ1-1, the full variable domain reads DGGITQSPKYLFRKEGQNVTLSCEQNLNHDAMYWYRQDPGQGLRLIYYSQIVNDFQKGDIAEGYSVSREKKESFPLTVTSAQKNPTAFYLCASSIGGWTEAFFGQGTRLTVV.

This clonotype occurred many times. This chain links TRBV15 with TRBJ2-3; D uncertain. This CDR3 is built from 15 residues. The V gene's germline CDR1 is LNHNV and CDR2 YYDKDF (reference sequence). V lost 3 bases to trimming and J lost 2 bases, with 12 bases between them. CDR3 DNA: TGTGCCACCAGCAGTCGGCGGAGTCACACAGATACGCAGTATTTT. It specifies CATSSRRSHTDTQYF.

This sequence joins TRBV27 and TRBJ2-5, with D possibly matching TRBD1 (7 bases). Germline CDR1 and CDR2: MNHEY and SMNVEV (reference sequence). CDR3 length: 15 residues. Trimming stripped 3 bases from V and 5 bases from J, with 16 bases between. Here the CDR3 DNA reads TGTGCCAGCAGTTTCCGGACCAGGGGGGTGGAGACCCAGTACTTC. It encodes CASSFRTRGVETQYF.

Concerning this clonotype: Compared with germline, one end of the junction differs, possibly owing to a read error. This chain connects TRBV13 to TRBJ2-7; 9 positions match TRBD2. Germline CDR1 PRHDT, CDR2 FYEKMQ (reference sequence). This CDR3 has 14 residues. DNA for the CDR3: TGTGCCGGCAGCTCCGGGACTAGCTTCTACGAGCAGTACTTC. Its translation: CAGSSGTSFYEQYF.

In the case of this clonotype: An end of the junction differs from the germline gene, which may be a read error. The chain has TRBV28 and TRBJ2-3, with 12 bases aligning to TRBD2. Germline CDR1 reads MDHEN; CDR2 reads SYDVKM. There are 18 residues in the CDR3. For the CDR3, the DNA is TGTGCCCGCAGTTTACCTCGGACTAGCGGGATCTACACAGATACGCAGTATTTT. Its translation is CARSLPRTSGIYTDTQYF.

In regard to this clonotype: A much larger clone lies one base from this, so it may be a read error. V and J are TRBV6-6 and TRBJ2-5; 9 nucleotides align to TRBD2. Germline V gene lookup returns CDR1 MNHNY and CDR2 SVGAGI (reference sequence). The CDR3 contains 16 residues. CDR3 residues: CASSYLGGGAFETQNF. The CDR3 region has the DNA TGTGCCAGCAGTTACTTGGGCGGGGGGGCCTTCGAGACCCAGAACTTC.

The CDR3 sequence is CASTGNGANVLTF. CDR3 nucleotide sequence: TGTGCCAGCACCGGAAATGGGGCCAACGTCCTGACTTTC. This chain joins TRBV27 and TRBJ2-6; D is ambiguous. CDR1 MNHEY and CDR2 SMNVEV come from the germline V gene (reference sequence). The CDR3 sequence is 13 residues long. V was shortened by 7 bases and J by 3 bases, with 7 bases between the two germline ends.

This clonotype was counted ten times or more. The rearrangement joins TRBV7-2 to TRBJ1-1; the D is unclear. The CDR3 runs to 11 residues. From germline, CDR1 is SGHTA and CDR2 FQGNSA. V was shortened by 5 bases and J by 3 bases, with 4 bases between the two germline ends. The CDR3 DNA reads TGTGCCAGCAGCCACTACACTGAAGCTTTCTTT. This encodes CASSHYTEAFF.